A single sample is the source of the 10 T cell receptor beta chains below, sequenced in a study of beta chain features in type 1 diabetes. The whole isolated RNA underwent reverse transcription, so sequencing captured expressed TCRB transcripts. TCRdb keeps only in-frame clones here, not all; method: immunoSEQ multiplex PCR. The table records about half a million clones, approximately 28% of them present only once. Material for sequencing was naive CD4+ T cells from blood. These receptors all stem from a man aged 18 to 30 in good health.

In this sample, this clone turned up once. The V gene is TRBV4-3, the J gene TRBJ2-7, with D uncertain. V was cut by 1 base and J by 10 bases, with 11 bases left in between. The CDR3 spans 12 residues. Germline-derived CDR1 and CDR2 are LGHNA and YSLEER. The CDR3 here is CASSQALANQYF. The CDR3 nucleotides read TGCGCCAGCAGCCAAGCCTTAGCAAACCAGTACTTC.

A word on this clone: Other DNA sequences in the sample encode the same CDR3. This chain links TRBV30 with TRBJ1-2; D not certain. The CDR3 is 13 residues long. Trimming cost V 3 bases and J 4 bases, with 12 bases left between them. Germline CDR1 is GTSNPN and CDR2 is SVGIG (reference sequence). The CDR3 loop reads CAWSEGDFYGYTF. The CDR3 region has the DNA TGTGCCTGGAGCGAGGGCGACTTCTATGGCTACACCTTC.

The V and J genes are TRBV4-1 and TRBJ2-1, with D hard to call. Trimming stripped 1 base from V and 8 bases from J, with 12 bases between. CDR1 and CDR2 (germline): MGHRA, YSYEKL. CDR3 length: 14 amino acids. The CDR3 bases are TGCGCCAGCAGCCAAGGGGATACCTTGGATGAGCAGTTCTTC. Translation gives CASSQGDTLDEQFF.

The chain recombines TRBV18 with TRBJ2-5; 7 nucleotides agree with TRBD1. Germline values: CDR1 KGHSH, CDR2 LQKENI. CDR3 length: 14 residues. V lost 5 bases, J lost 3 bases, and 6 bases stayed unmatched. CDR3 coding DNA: TGTGCCAGCTCAAGAGAAACAGGGGAAGAGACCCAGTACTTC. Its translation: CASSRETGEETQYF.

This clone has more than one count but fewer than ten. CDR3 loop: CASSQFTGELFF. CDR3 DNA sequence: TGTGCCAGCAGCCAATTCACCGGGGAGCTGTTTTTT. The chain employs TRBV7-3 and TRBJ2-2, with unresolved D. CDR1 and CDR2 from the germline V gene are SGHTA and FQGTGA. V lost 5 bases and J lost 4, with 5 bases in between. The CDR3 has 12 residues.

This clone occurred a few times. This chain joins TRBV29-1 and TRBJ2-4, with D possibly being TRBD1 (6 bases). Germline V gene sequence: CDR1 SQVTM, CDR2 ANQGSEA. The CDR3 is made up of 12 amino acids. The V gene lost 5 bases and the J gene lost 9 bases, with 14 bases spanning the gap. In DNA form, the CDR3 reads TGCAGCGTTAAGGGGGTGCAACCCATTCAGTACTTC. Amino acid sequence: CSVKGVQPIQYF.

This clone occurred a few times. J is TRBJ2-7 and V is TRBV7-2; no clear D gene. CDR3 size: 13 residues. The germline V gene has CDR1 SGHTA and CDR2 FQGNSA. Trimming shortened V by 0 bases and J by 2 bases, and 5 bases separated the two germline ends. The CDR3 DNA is TGTGCCAGCAGCTTAGCAGGGCCCTACGAGCAGTACTTC. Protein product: CASSLAGPYEQYF.

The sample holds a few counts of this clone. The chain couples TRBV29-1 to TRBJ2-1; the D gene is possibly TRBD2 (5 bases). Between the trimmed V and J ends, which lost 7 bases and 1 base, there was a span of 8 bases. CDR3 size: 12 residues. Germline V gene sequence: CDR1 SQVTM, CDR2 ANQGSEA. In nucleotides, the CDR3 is TGCAGCGGGGAGAGTTCCTACAATGAGCAGTTCTTC. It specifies CSGESSYNEQFF.

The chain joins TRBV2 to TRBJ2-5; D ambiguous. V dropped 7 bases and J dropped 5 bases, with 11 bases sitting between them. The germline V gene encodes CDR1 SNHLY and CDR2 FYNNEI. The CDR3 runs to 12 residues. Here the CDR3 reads CASNAWRETQYF. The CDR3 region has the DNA TGTGCCAGCAACGCGTGGCGGGAGACCCAGTACTTC. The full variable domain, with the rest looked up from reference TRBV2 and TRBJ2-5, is EPEVTQTPSHQVTQMGQEVILRCVPISNHLYFYWYRQILGQKVEFLVSFYNNEISEKSEIFDDQFSVERPDGSNFTLKIRSTKLEDSAMYFCASNAWRETQYFGPGTRLLVL.

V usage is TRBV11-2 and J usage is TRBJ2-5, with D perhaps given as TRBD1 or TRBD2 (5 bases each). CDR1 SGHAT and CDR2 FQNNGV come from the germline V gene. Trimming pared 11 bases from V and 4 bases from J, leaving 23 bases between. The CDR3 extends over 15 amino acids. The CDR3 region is CAASSGPLGAETQYF. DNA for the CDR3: TGTGCCGCTAGCTCTGGACCCCTCGGGGCAGAGACCCAGTACTTC.